What follows are 16 T cell receptor beta chains derived from one specimen sequenced in a study of T cell responses to AZD1222 COVID-19 vaccine. Generated by immunoSEQ multiplex PCR, the TCRdb table keeps only in-frame clones and is missing some. The table has approximately 160,000 clones, about 91% seen once. The material was peripheral blood, obtained 28 days after the second AZD1222 dose. All receptors come from an adult who received the AZD1222 COVID-19 vaccine.

V usage is TRBV11-2 and J usage is TRBJ1-3; the D gene is possibly TRBD1 (6 bases). With 1 base removed from V and 0 bases from J, the gap between germline ends came to 16 bases. There are 18 residues in the CDR3. In germline, CDR1 is SGHAT, CDR2 FQNNGV. CDR3 nucleotides: TGTGCCAGCAGCTTAGGGTACTCAGGGGTTAGCTCTGGAAACACCATATATTTT. Translation gives CASSLGYSGVSSGNTIYF.

CDR3 sequence (DNA): TGTGCCAGTAGTCCACCCACTAGCGGGGAGCAGTTCTTC. This gives the protein CASSPPTSGEQFF. The V call is TRBV19, the J call TRBJ2-1; 9 bases align to TRBD2. There are 13 residues in the CDR3. J lost 10 bases, V lost 5 bases, and 6 bases had no gene match. Germline V gives CDR1 LNHDA, CDR2 SQIVND (reference sequence). The full variable domain, its missing parts supplied by reference TRBV19 and TRBJ2-1, is DGGITQSPKYLFRKEGQNVTLSCEQNLNHDAMYWYRQDPGQGLRLIYYSQIVNDFQKGDIAEGYSVSREKKESFPLTVTSAQKNPTAFYLCASSPPTSGEQFFGPGTRLTVL.

The V call is TRBV19, the J call TRBJ1-1; 9 bases map to TRBD1. The germline V gene encodes CDR1 LNHDA and CDR2 SQIVND (reference sequence). CDR3 size: 14 residues. V lost 6 bases, J lost 3 bases, and 5 bases stayed unmatched. The CDR3 region has the DNA TGTGCCAGTAGATCGACAGGGGGACACACTGAAGCTTTCTTT. This codes for CASRSTGGHTEAFF.

This rearrangement joins TRBV29-1 to TRBJ1-2; D is possibly TRBD1 (5 bases). The CDR3 is 14 residues long. With 1 base removed from V and 2 bases from J, the gap between germline ends came to 11 bases. CDR1 SQVTM and CDR2 ANQGSEA come from the germline V gene. Here the CDR3 reads CSVEGRGVNYGYTF. CDR3 nucleotide sequence: TGCAGCGTTGAAGGGAGGGGAGTGAACTATGGCTACACCTTC.

In this sample, this clone turned up once. The J gene is TRBJ1-1, the V gene TRBV5-6; 10 bases fit TRBD1. The germline CDR1 and CDR2 sequences are SGHDT and YYEEEE. The CDR3 has 14 amino acids. Losses at the gene ends were 3 bases for V and 3 bases for J; bases not matched to a gene: 2. The CDR3 protein is CASSWDRGYTEAFF. The CDR3 DNA sequence: TGTGCCAGCAGCTGGGACAGGGGTTACACTGAAGCTTTCTTT. The variable domain in full, completed from reference TRBV5-6 and TRBJ1-1, reads DAGVTQSPTHLIKTRGQQVTLRCSPKSGHDTVSWYQQALGQGPQFIFQYYEEEERQRGNFPDRFSGHQFPNYSSELNVNALLLGDSALYLCASSWDRGYTEAFFGQGTRLTVV.

The chain uses TRBV4-1 and TRBJ1-5, with D possibly matching TRBD1 (5 bases). The length of the CDR3 is 15 residues. V lost 4 bases to trimming and J lost 2 bases, with 12 bases between them. CDR1 is MGHRA and CDR2 is YSYEKL in the germline V gene. The CDR3 nucleotides are TGCGCCAGCAGCCCCCGGGACCTTGGCAATCAGCCCCAGCATTTT. Residues: CASSPRDLGNQPQHF.

The chain employs TRBV6-5 and TRBJ2-5, with D maybe TRBD1 (5 bases). Germline loops: CDR1 MNHEY, CDR2 SVGAGI. The V end was cut by 8 bases, the J end by 1 base, with 11 bases between. The CDR3 length is 13 residues. The CDR3 reads CASDRQSQETQYF. The CDR3 DNA reads TGTGCCAGCGATAGACAGAGCCAAGAGACCCAGTACTTC.

This clone has just a few counts. This sequence joins TRBV5-4 and TRBJ1-1; D unclear. The CDR3 runs 13 residues. Germline V lookup: CDR1 SGHNT, CDR2 YYREEE (reference sequence). V shed 4 bases and J shed 6 bases, with 13 bases lying between them. The CDR3 loop reads CASSQEALSEAFF. The DNA of the CDR3 is TGTGCCAGCAGCCAGGAGGCTCTTTCTGAAGCTTTCTTT.

This clone was observed a handful of times. The chain couples TRBV10-2 to TRBJ1-5; D possibly corresponds to TRBD1 (5 bases). V was clipped by 4 bases and J by 5 bases, with 9 bases between them. This CDR3 comprises 13 residues. Looked up from germline, CDR1 is WSHSY and CDR2 is SAAADI. The DNA for the CDR3 is TGCGCCAGCAGTGGGGGGGTCGATCAGCCCCAGCATTTT. Its protein product is CASSGGVDQPQHF.

The genes are TRBV19 and TRBJ1-6; D perhaps matches TRBD1 (6 bases). This CDR3 has 15 residues. Germline CDR1 reads LNHDA; CDR2 reads SQIVND (reference sequence). V was clipped by 7 bases and J by 5 bases, with 15 bases between them. Here the CDR3 reads CASNTRGLDNSPLHF. The CDR3 DNA is TGTGCCAGTAATACCAGGGGCTTAGATAATTCACCCCTCCACTTT.

The V call is TRBV19, the J call TRBJ1-1; D possibly corresponds to TRBD1 (6 bases). Germline CDR1 LNHDA, CDR2 SQIVND (reference sequence). Trimming took 5 bases from V and 0 from J, leaving 13 bases between them. The CDR3 is 15 amino acids. The CDR3 nucleotides read TGTGCCAGTAGTCCGGACAGCCCGATGAACACTGAAGCTTTCTTT. It yields the protein CASSPDSPMNTEAFF. Drawing the rest from reference TRBV19 and TRBJ1-1, the complete variable domain is DGGITQSPKYLFRKEGQNVTLSCEQNLNHDAMYWYRQDPGQGLRLIYYSQIVNDFQKGDIAEGYSVSREKKESFPLTVTSAQKNPTAFYLCASSPDSPMNTEAFFGQGTRLTVV.

The CDR3 coding sequence is TGTGCCACCAGCAGGGAGGCCTATAATTCACCCCTCCACTTT. Protein: CATSREAYNSPLHF. The J gene is TRBJ1-6, the V gene TRBV15; the D is unclear. V was shortened by 3 bases and J by 2 bases, with 5 bases between the two germline ends. Per germline, CDR1 LNHNV and CDR2 YYDKDF (reference sequence). This CDR3 region has 14 residues.

CDR3 protein: CALCFFGSPLHF. DNA of the CDR3: TGTGCCCTGTGTTTTTTTGGTTCACCCCTCCACTTT. The rearrangement uses TRBV27 and TRBJ1-6; D gene uncertain. The CDR3 is made up of 12 amino acids. Per germline, CDR1 MNHEY and CDR2 SMNVEV (reference sequence). Trimming cost V 11 bases and J 9 bases, with 14 bases left between them.

This clone was observed once. The chain has TRBV21-1 and TRBJ1-2; the DNA was not used to check the table's D call, TRBD1. TRBV21-1 is shown as a pseudogene. The CDR3 sequence is 15 residues long. CDR3 loop: CASSPGPGGAGGYTF. The CDR3 DNA reads as TGTGCCAGCAGCCCCGGACCAGGGGGCGCAGGTGGCTACACCTTC.

The chain employs TRBV12-3 or TRBV12-4 and TRBJ1-2; TRBD1 aligns across 8 bases. V was pared by 3 bases and J by 9 bases, with 6 bases of the junction left unmatched. The CDR3 loop spans 13 amino acids. The CDR3 DNA sequence: TGTGCCAGCAGTTTGGACAGGGTCCTAAGCTACACCTTC. Its protein product is CASSLDRVLSYTF.

This chain uses TRBV10-2 with TRBJ2-7, with 8 positions matching TRBD1. V gave up 3 bases and J gave up 0 bases; unmatched junction bases: 4. This CDR3 has 15 residues. Germline V gene lookup returns CDR1 WSHSY and CDR2 SAAADI. CDR3 protein: CASSDKTGASYEQYF. In nucleotides, the CDR3 is TGCGCCAGCAGTGACAAGACAGGGGCCTCCTACGAGCAGTACTTC.